This T cell receptor beta chain emerged from a study of shared clonotypes between healthy human individuals. The junction had 5 bases not matched to a gene; V was cut back by 5 bases and J by 6 bases. The length of the CDR3 is 13 residues. CDR1 is MNHNS and CDR2 is SASEGT in the germline V gene. The assay was immunoSEQ multiplex PCR, and TCRdb's table has in-frame clones only and misses some. Among roughly 2,500,000 clones listed, over 85% were seen once. Sequencing input: naive CD4+ T cells from PBMCs. The subset is: CD45RA+ positively selected. This clonotype was sampled from a man aged 18-30 years in good health. Some clones in this sample may be carry-over from other donors' samples. This chain joins TRBV6-1 and TRBJ2-5, with TRBD2 matching over 8 bases. Written as DNA, the CDR3 is TGTGCCAGCAGTCCCAGCGGGAGCAAGACCCAGTACTTC. Amino acids: CASSPSGSKTQYF.